What follows describes a single T cell receptor beta chain. These data are taken from a study of T cells in Graves' hyperthyroidism and ophthalmopathy. After removal of 3 bases from V and 1 base from J, the junction contained 4 bases not matched to a gene. CDR3 length: 15 residues. Germline assignment: CDR1 SGHRS and CDR2 YFSETQ. Authors of the study amplified TCR beta CDR3 regions from RNA transcripts. The study used the HTBI primer set for a first-round RT-PCR of the TCR CDR3. TCRdb processed the multiplex PCR reads anew with MiXCR; each CDR3 protein has one entry. The sample lists some 600,000 distinct CDR3 sequences, approximately 13% occurring once.

The receptor was isolated from a woman aged 25 to 39 with Graves' hyperthyroidism that later progressed to Graves' ophthalmopathy. The sample consisted of blood. The chain recombines TRBV5-1 with TRBJ2-4; 7 positions match TRBD1. For the CDR3, the DNA is TGCGCCAGCAGCTACATACAGGGGGCCAAAAACATTCAGTACTTC. It translates to CASSYIQGAKNIQYF.